These 11 T cell receptor beta chains were all obtained from the same sample, sequenced in a study of blood T cell repertoires in COVID-19. Repertoires were generated with immunoSEQ multiplex PCR, while TCRdb's copy carries only in-frame clones and drops some. Of 230,000 or so clones listed, approximately 81% are singletons. The sample taken for sequencing was PBMCs or T cells enriched from blood (not recorded which). Receptors were obtained from a woman in her fifties or sixties who had been exposed to COVID-19.

J is TRBJ2-3 and V is TRBV5-5; D remains unclear. CDR1 and CDR2 (germline): SGHKS, YYEKEE (reference sequence). The CDR3 runs 11 residues. Trimming took 0 bases from V and 6 from J, leaving 2 bases between them. CDR3 bases: TGTGCCAGCAGCTTGGCGGATACGCAGTATTTT. This codes for CASSLADTQYF. Combining the CDR3 with reference TRBV5-5 and TRBJ2-3 gives the whole variable domain DAGVTQSPTHLIKTRGQQVTLRCSPISGHKSVSWYQQVLGQGPQFIFQYYEKEERGRGNFPDRFSARQFPNYSSELNVNALLLGDSALYLCASSLADTQYFGPGTRLTVL.

V gene TRBV7-9 combines with J gene TRBJ1-2; D unresolved. The germline V gene has CDR1 SEHNR and CDR2 FQNEAQ (reference sequence). Between the trimmed V and J ends, which lost 11 bases and 2 bases, there was a span of 12 bases. This CDR3 is built from 12 residues. The CDR3 sequence: CAVSSGNYGYTF. CDR3 bases: TGTGCCGTCTCTAGCGGGAACTATGGCTACACCTTC.

The chain couples TRBV28 to TRBJ1-2, with D tentatively TRBD1 (5 bases). V was cut by 5 bases and J by 7 bases, with 11 bases left in between. The CDR3 covers 12 residues. Germline values: CDR1 MDHEN, CDR2 SYDVKM. As DNA, the CDR3 is TGTGCCAGCAGTCAGGGTTTTGGTGGCTACACCTTC. As protein: CASSQGFGGYTF.

The chain couples TRBV10-2 to TRBJ2-5, with 13 bases identical to TRBD2. The CDR3 extends over 14 amino acids. Per germline, CDR1 WSHSY and CDR2 SAAADI. V dropped 4 bases and J dropped 8; count of bases not matched to a gene: 4. In DNA, the CDR3 is TGCGCCAGCAGTGTTAGGACTAGCGGGGGAACCCAGTACTTC. This gives the protein CASSVRTSGGTQYF.

The chain links TRBV6-5 to TRBJ1-3; unclear D gene. Per the germline V gene, CDR1 is MNHEY and CDR2 is SVGAGI. Trimming took off 6 bases at V and 4 bases at J, with 16 bases between the two ends. The CDR3 covers 15 residues. Written as DNA, the CDR3 is TGTGCCAGCAGGCAAGACGGGGTGTACGGAAACACCATATATTTT. This gives the protein CASRQDGVYGNTIYF.

The V call is TRBV3-1 (or the pseudogene TRBV3-2), the J call TRBJ2-1; 11 nucleotides agree with TRBD2. V was pared by 5 bases and J by 4 bases, with 4 bases of the junction left unmatched. CDR1 and CDR2 (germline): LGHDT, YNNKEL (reference sequence). This CDR3 comprises 15 residues. DNA of the CDR3: TGTGCCAGCAGCACACGGACTAGCGGGTACAATGAGCAGTTCTTC. Translating it yields CASSTRTSGYNEQFF.

For this clone: One end of the junction is discordant with germline, which a read error may explain. The chain combines TRBV7-8 with TRBJ2-7, with D possibly matching TRBD1 (6 bases). CDR1 and CDR2 from the germline V gene are SGHVS and FQNEAQ. The CDR3 contains 14 residues. CDR3 amino acids: CASSSQGMFSLLFF. CDR3 in DNA: TGTGCCAGCAGCTCACAGGGAATGTTCTCTCTGTTGTTCTTC. The full variable domain, completed using reference TRBV7-8 and TRBJ2-7, is GAGVSQSPRYKVAKRGQDVALRCDPISGHVSLFWYQQALGQGPEFLTYFQNEAQLDKSGLPSDRFFAERPEGSVSTLKIQRTQQEDSAVYLCASSSQGMFSLLFFGPGTRLTVT.

The genes are TRBV7-2 and TRBJ2-6, with D unclear. V was pared by 5 bases and J by 0 bases, with 11 bases between. The CDR3 has 16 residues. CDR1 and CDR2 (germline): SGHTA, FQGNSA. The CDR3, as DNA: TGTGCCAGCAGCCCCCAGGTTAGCTCTGGGGCCAACGTCCTGACTTTC. It codes for CASSPQVSSGANVLTF.

The V gene is TRBV29-1, the J gene TRBJ2-1, with 8 bases matching TRBD2. Per the germline V gene, CDR1 is SQVTM and CDR2 is ANQGSEA. With V trimmed by 0 bases and J by 5 bases, 12 bases remained unmatched. The CDR3 is made up of 17 amino acids. Here the CDR3 DNA reads TGCAGCGTTGAAGATGGGCGGGGGGCCCTCCTCCACAATGAGCAGTTCTTC. Its protein product is CSVEDGRGALLHNEQFF.

This clone was seen a single time. The rearrangement uses TRBV6-5 and TRBJ1-2, with 10 bases that match TRBD1. Trimming removed 6 bases from V and 2 bases from J; junction bases left unmatched: 3. The CDR3 has 14 residues. CDR1 and CDR2 (germline): MNHEY, SVGAGI. CDR3 nucleotides: TGTGCCAGCAGACCGACAGGGGGCAACTATGGCTACACCTTC. It codes for CASRPTGGNYGYTF.

The chain joins TRBV19 to TRBJ2-5, with a possible D match to TRBD2 (6 bases). The CDR3 length is 11 residues. The V gene's germline CDR1 is LNHDA and CDR2 SQIVND (reference sequence). The V end lost 3 bases, the J end lost 7 bases, and 6 bases lay between the germline ends. The CDR3 loop is CASSMGGTQYF. The CDR3 DNA sequence: TGTGCCAGTAGTATGGGAGGGACCCAGTACTTC.